The sequence of this TCR beta chain was determined in a study of blood T cell repertoires in COVID-19. Turning to the study itself: Nucleic acid was either cDNA or gDNA, and it came from T cells, B-cell-depleted T cells, or PBMCs.

Clones were read by immunoSEQ multiplex PCR, and TCRdb kept only the in-frame ones, dropping some. Of about 110,000 clones listed, roughly 71% were seen once; the top ten hold 5% to 6.5%. This CDR3 contains 16 residues. Germline loops: CDR1 MNHEY, CDR2 SMNVEV (reference sequence). Germline trimming cut 6 bases from V and 6 bases from J; bases unmatched to any gene: 15. The V gene is TRBV27, the J gene TRBJ1-2; 8 bases fit TRBD1. The sequence was obtained from a man older than 75 with acute or convalescent COVID-19. Sequencing was done on a sample of peripheral blood. CDR3 in amino acids: CASRPRGQGSEDGYTF. The CDR3 region has the DNA TGTGCCAGCAGACCCCGTGGACAGGGCTCAGAGGATGGCTACACCTTC.